This TCR beta chain was found in a study of T cells in Graves' hyperthyroidism and ophthalmopathy. Study-wide points: Ophthalmopathy was separated from stable hyperthyroidism by a 13 V-J model.

Sampled blood dates from first hyperthyroidism diagnosis, and it precedes any ophthalmopathy symptoms. TCR beta CDR3 regions were amplified from RNA. TCR CDR3 regions were first amplified by RT-PCR with HTBI primers. TCRdb re-analysed the multiplex PCR reads in MiXCR, keeping a single row per CDR3 protein. In the table there are more than 300,000 distinct CDR3 sequences, about a sixth of which are singletons. CDR1 and CDR2 from the germline V gene are DFQATT and SNEGSKA (reference sequence). CDR3 length: 14 amino acids. The V end was cut by 7 bases, the J end by 2 bases, with 15 bases between. Remarks on this clonotype: Its antigen is currently unknown.

This TCR was recovered from a woman aged 25 to 45 with Graves' hyperthyroidism that later progressed to Graves' ophthalmopathy. Source material: blood. The chain combines TRBV20-1 with TRBJ2-4; TRBD2 is a possible D gene (6 bases). CDR3 region: CSVRRRDSKNIQYF. As DNA, the CDR3 is TGCAGTGTCCGCCGCCGGGACTCCAAAAACATTCAGTACTTC.